This record concerns one T cell receptor beta chain sequence. With 3 bases clipped from V and 8 bases from J, the junction kept 4 bases outside the gene matches. CDR3 size: 14 residues. CDR1 and CDR2 (germline): SGHTA, FQGNSA. The data derive from a study of T cells in Graves' hyperthyroidism and ophthalmopathy. The investigators amplified TCR beta CDR3 regions from RNA transcripts. The HTBI primer set drove a first-round RT-PCR of the TCR CDR3. TCRdb processed the multiplex PCR reads anew with MiXCR; each CDR3 protein has one entry. The table lists some 600,000 distinct CDR3 sequences, about half of them singletons, with about 7.9% in the top ten. Hyperthyroidism patients were newly diagnosed, had disease duration under 2 months, and were aged 18 to 65 years. Diagnosing involved the use of clinical symptoms, serum thyroxine and TRAb, thyroid ultrasound and orbital computed tomography.

This chain connects TRBV7-2 to TRBJ1-4; 9 bases line up with TRBD1. The sample consisted of peripheral blood or thyroid tissue (not recorded which). The receptor was isolated from a woman between 18 and 29 years old with Graves' hyperthyroidism. The CDR3 DNA follows: TGTGCCAGCAGCTTGACAGGGGGGGAGGAAAAACTGTTTTTT. Translating gives CASSLTGGEEKLFF.